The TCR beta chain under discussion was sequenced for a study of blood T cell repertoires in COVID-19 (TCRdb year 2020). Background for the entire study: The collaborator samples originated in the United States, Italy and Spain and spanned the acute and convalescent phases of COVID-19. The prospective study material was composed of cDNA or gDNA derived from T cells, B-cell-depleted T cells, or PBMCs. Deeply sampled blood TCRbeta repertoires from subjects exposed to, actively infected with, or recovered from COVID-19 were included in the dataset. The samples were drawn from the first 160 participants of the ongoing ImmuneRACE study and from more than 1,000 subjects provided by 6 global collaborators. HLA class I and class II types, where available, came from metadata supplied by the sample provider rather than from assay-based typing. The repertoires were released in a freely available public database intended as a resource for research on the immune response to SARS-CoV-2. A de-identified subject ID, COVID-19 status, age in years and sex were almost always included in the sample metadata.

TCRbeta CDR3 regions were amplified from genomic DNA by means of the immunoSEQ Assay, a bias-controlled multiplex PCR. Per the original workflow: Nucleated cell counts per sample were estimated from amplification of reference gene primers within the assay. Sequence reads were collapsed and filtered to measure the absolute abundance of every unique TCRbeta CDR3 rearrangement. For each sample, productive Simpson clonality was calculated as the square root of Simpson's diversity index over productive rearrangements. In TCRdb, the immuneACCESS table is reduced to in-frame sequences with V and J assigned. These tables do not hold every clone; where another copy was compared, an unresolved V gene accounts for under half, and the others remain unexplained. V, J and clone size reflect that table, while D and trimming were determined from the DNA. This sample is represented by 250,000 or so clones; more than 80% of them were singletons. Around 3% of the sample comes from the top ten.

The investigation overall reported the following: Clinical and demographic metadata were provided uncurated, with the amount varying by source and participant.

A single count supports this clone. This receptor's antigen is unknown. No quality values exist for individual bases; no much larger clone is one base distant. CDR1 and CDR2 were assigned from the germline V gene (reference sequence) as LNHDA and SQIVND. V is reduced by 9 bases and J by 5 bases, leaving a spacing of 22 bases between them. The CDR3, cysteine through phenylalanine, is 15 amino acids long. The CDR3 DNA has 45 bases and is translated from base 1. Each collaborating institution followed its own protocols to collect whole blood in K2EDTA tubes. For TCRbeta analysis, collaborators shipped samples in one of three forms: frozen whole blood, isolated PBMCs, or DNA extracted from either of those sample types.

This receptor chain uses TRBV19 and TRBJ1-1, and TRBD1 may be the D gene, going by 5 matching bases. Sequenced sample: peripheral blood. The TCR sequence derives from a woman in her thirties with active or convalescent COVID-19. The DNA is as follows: TGTGCCAGCTCGAAAGGGGCCCCCTGGGTAACTGAAGCTTTCTTT. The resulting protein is CASSKGAPWVTEAFF.